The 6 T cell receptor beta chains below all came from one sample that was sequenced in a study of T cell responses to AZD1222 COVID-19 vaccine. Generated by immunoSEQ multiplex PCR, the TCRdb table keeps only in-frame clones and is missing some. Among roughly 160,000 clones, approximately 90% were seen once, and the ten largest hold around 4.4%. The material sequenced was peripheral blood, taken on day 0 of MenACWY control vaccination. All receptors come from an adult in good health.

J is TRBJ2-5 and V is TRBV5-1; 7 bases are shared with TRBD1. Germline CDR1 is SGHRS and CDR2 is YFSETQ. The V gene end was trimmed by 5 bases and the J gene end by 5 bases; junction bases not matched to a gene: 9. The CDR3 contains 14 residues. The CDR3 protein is CASRSDRAVETQYF. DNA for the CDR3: TGCGCCAGCAGATCAGACAGGGCGGTGGAGACCCAGTACTTC.

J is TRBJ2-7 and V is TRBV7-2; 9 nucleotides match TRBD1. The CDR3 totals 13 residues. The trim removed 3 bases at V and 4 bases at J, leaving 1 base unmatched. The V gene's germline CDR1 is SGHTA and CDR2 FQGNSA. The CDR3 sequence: CASSFGTGYEQYF. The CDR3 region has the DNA TGTGCCAGCAGCTTTGGGACAGGGTACGAGCAGTACTTC.

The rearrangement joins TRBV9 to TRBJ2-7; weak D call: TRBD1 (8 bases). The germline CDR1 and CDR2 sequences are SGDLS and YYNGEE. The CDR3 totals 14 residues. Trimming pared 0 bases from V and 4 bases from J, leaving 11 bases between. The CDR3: CASSVAQGGYEQYF. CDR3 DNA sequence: TGTGCCAGCAGCGTAGCACAGGGGGGGTACGAGCAGTACTTC.

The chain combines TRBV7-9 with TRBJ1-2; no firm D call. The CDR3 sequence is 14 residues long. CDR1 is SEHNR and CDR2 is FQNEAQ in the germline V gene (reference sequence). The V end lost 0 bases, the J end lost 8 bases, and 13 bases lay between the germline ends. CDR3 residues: CASSLAVALGGYTF. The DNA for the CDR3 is TGTGCCAGCAGCTTAGCGGTAGCCCTCGGGGGCTACACCTTC.

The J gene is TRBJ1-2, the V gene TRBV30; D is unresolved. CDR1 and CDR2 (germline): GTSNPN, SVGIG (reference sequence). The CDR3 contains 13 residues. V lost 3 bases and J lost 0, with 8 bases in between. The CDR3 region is CAWSPRPNYGYTF. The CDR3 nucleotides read TGTGCCTGGAGCCCCCGGCCTAACTATGGCTACACCTTC.

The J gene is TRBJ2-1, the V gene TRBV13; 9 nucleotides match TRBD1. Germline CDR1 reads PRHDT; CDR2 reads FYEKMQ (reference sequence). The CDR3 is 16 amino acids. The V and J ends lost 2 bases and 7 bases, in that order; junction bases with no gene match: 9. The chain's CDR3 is CASSLWGTGLVNEQFF. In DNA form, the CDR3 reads TGTGCCAGCAGCTTATGGGGGACAGGGTTGGTGAATGAGCAGTTCTTC.